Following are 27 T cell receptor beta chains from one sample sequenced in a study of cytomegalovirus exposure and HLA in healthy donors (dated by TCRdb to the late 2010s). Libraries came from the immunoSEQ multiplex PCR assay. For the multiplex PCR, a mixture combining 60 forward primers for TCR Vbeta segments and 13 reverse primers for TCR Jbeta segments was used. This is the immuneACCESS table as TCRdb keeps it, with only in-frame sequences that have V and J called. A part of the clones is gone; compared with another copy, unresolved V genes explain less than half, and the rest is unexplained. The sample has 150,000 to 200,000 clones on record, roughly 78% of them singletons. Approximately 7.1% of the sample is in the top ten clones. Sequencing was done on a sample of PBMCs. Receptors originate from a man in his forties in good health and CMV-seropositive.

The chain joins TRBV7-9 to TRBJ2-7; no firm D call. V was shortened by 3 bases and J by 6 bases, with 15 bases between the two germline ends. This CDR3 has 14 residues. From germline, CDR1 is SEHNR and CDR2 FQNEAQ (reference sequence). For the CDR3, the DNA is TGTGCCAGCAGCTTCCAGACTCAATCCGGCGAGCAGTACTTC. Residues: CASSFQTQSGEQYF. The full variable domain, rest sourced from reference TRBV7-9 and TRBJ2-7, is DTGVSQNPRHKITKRGQNVTFRCDPISEHNRLYWYRQTLGQGPEFLTYFQNEAQLEKSRLLSDRFSAERPKGSFSTLEIQRTEQGDSAMYLCASSFQTQSGEQYFGPGTRLTVT.

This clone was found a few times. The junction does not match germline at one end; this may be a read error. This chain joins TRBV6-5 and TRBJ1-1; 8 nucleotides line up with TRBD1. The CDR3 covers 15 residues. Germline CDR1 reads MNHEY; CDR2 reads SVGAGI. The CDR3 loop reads CASRDTNRGNPEAFF. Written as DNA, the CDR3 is TGTGCCAGCAGGGATACGAACAGGGGGAACCCTGAAGCTTTCTTT.

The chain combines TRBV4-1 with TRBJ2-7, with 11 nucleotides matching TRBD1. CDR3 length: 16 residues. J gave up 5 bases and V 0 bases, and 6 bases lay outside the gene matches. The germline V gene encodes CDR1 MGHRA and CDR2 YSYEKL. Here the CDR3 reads CASSQDRTGGFDEQYF. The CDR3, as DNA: TGCGCCAGCAGCCAAGATAGGACAGGGGGCTTCGACGAGCAGTACTTC.

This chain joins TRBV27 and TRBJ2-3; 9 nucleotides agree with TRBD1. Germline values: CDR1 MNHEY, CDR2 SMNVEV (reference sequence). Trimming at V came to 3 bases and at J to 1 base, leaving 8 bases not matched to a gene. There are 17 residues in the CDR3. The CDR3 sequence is CASSFRGGTGRTDTQYF. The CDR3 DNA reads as TGTGCCAGCAGTTTCCGAGGGGGGACAGGGCGCACAGATACGCAGTATTTT.

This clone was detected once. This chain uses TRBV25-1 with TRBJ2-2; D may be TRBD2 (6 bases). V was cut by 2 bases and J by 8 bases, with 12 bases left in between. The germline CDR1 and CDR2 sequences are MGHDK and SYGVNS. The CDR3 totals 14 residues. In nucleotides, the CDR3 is TGTGCCAGCAGTGAAACGGGGAGGAGGGGGGAGCTGTTTTTT. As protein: CASSETGRRGELFF. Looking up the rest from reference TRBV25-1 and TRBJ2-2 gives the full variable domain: EADIYQTPRYLVIGTGKKITLECSQTMGHDKMYWYQQDPGMELHLIHYSYGVNSTEKGDLSSESTVSRIRTEHFPLTLESARPSHTSQYLCASSETGRRGELFFGEGSRLTVL.

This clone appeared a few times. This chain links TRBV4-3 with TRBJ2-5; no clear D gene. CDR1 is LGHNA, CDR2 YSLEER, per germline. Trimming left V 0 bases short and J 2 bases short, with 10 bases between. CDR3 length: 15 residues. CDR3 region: CASSQEARIQETQYF. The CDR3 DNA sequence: TGCGCCAGCAGCCAAGAAGCCAGGATTCAAGAGACCCAGTACTTC.

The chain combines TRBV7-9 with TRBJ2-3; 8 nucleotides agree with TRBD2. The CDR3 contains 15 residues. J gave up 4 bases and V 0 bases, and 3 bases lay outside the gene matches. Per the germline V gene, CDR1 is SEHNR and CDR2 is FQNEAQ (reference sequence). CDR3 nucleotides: TGTGCCAGCAGCTTAGCGACGGGGGGGGCAGATACGCAGTATTTT. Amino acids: CASSLATGGADTQYF. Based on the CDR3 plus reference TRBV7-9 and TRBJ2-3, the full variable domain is DTGVSQNPRHKITKRGQNVTFRCDPISEHNRLYWYRQTLGQGPEFLTYFQNEAQLEKSRLLSDRFSAERPKGSFSTLEIQRTEQGDSAMYLCASSLATGGADTQYFGPGTRLTVL.

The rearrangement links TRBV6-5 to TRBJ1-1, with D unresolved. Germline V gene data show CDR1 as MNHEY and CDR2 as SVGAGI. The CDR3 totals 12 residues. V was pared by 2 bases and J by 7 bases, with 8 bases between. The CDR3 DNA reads TGTGCCAGCAGTTACCCTGGGCGTGAAGCTTTCTTT. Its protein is CASSYPGREAFF.

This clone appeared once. The CDR3 DNA is TGCGCCAGCAGCTTGGCCCTAGGACAGGGGGCGACCGGCTACACCTTC. Its protein is CASSLALGQGATGYTF. The chain combines TRBV5-1 with TRBJ1-2; 11 bases match TRBD1. J lost 8 bases, V lost 0 bases, and 9 bases had no gene match. Germline V gene data show CDR1 as SGHRS and CDR2 as YFSETQ. There are 16 residues in the CDR3.

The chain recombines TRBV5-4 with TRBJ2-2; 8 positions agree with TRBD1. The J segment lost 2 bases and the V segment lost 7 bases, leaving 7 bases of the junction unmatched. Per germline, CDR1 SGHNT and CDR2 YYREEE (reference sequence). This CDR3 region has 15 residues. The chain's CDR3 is CASGPGTGNTGELFF. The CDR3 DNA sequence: TGTGCCAGCGGCCCCGGGACAGGAAACACCGGGGAGCTGTTTTTT.

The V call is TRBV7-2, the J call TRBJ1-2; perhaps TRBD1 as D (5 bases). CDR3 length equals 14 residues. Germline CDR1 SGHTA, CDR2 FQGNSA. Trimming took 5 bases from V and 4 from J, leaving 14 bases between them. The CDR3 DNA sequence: TGTGCCAGCAGCCCGACTCAGCAGGGCTATGGCTACACCTTC. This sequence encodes CASSPTQQGYGYTF.

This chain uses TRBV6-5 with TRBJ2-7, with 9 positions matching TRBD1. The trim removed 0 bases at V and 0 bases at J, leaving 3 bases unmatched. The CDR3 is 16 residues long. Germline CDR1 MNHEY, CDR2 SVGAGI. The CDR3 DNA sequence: TGTGCCAGCAGTTACTCGGACAGGGGAACCTCCTACGAGCAGTACTTC. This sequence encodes CASSYSDRGTSYEQYF.

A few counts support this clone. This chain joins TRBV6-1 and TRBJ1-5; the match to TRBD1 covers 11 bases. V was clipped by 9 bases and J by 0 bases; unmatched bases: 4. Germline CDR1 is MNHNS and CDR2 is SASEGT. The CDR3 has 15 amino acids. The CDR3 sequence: CARGQGVYSNQPQHF. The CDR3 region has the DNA TGTGCCAGGGGACAGGGGGTTTATAGCAATCAGCCCCAGCATTTT.

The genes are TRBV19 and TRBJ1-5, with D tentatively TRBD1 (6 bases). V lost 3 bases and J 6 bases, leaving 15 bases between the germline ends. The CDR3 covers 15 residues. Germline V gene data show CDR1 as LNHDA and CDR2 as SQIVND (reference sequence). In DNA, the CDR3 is TGTGCCAGTAGTATCGGGGGGCAGGGAAGTCAGCCCCAGCATTTT. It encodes CASSIGGQGSQPQHF.

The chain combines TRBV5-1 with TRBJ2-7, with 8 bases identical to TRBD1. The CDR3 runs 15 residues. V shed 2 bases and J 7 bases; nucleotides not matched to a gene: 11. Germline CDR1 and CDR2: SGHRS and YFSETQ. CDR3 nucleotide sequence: TGCGCCAGCAGCTTCCAGGGGGCAGACCGGCGTGAGCAGTACTTC. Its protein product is CASSFQGADRREQYF.

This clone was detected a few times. CDR3 loop: CASSGPGGQPQHF. In nucleotides, the CDR3 is TGTGCCAGCAGTGGGCCGGGGGGTCAGCCCCAGCATTTT. V is TRBV27 and J is TRBJ1-5; weak D call: TRBD1 (5 bases). CDR1 and CDR2 from the germline V gene are MNHEY and SMNVEV (reference sequence). The CDR3 loop spans 13 amino acids. Between the trimmed V and J ends, which lost 5 bases and 6 bases, there was a span of 11 bases.

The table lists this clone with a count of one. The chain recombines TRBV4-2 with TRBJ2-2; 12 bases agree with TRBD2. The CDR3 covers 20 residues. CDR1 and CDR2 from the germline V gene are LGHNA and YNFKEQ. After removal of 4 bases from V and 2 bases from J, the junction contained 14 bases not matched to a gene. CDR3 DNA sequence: TGTGCCAGCAGCCCCTTCCCCGTACTAGCGGGGGGAGCCAACACCGGGGAGCTGTTTTTT. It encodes CASSPFPVLAGGANTGELFF.

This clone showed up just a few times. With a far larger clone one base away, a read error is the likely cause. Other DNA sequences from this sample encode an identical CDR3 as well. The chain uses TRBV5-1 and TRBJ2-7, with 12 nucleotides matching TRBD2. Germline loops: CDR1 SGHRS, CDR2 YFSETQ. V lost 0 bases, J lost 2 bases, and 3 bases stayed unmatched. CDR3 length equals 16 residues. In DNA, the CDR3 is TGCGCCAGCAGCTTGGGAGCTAGCGGGGGGGCCTACGAGCAGTACTTC. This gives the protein CASSLGASGGAYEQYF.

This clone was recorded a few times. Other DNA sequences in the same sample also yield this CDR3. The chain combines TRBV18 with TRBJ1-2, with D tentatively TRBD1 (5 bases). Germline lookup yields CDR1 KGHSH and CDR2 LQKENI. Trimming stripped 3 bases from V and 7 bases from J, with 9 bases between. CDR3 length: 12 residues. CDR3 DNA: TGTGCCAGCTCACCGGGGGAGGGTGGCTACACCTTC. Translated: CASSPGEGGYTF.

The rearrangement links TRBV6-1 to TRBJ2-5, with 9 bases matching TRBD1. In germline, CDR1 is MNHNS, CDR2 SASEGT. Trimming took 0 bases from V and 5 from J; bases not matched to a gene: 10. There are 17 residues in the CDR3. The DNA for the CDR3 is TGTGCCAGCAGTGAAGCCCCGGGGACAGGGTCAGGGGAGACCCAGTACTTC. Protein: CASSEAPGTGSGETQYF.

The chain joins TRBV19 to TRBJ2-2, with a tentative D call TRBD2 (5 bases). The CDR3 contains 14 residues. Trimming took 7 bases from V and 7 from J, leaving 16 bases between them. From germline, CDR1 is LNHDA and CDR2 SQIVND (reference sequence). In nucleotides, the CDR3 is TGTGCCAGTACTGCGGACTCCGCGGGCGGGGAGCTGTTTTTT. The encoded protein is CASTADSAGGELFF. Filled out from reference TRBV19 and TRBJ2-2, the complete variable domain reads DGGITQSPKYLFRKEGQNVTLSCEQNLNHDAMYWYRQDPGQGLRLIYYSQIVNDFQKGDIAEGYSVSREKKESFPLTVTSAQKNPTAFYLCASTADSAGGELFFGEGSRLTVL.

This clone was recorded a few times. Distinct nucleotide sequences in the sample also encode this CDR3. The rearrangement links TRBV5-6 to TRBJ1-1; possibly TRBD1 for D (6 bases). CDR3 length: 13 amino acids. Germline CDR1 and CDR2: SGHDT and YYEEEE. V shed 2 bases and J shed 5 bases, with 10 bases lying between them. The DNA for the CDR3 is TGTGCCAGCAGCTTTACAGGGAGAACTGAAGCTTTCTTT. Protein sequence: CASSFTGRTEAFF.

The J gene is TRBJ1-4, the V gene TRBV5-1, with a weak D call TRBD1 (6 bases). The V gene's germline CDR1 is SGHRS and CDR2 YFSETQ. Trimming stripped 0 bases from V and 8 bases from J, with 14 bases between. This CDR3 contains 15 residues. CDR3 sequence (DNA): TGCGCCAGCAGCTTGGAGGCAGGGGTGGGGGAAAAACTGTTTTTT. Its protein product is CASSLEAGVGEKLFF.

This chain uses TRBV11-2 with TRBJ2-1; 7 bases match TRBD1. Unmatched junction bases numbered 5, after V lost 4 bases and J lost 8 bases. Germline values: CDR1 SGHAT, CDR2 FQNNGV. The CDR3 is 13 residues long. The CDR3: CASSSQTGHEQFF. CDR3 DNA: TGTGCCAGCAGCTCGCAGACAGGGCATGAGCAGTTCTTC.

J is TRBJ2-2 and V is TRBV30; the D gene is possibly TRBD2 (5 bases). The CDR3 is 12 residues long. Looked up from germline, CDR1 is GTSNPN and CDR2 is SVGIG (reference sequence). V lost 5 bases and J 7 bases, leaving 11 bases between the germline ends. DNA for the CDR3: TGTGCCTGGGGCACGAGCGGCGGGGAGCTGTTTTTT. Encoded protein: CAWGTSGGELFF.

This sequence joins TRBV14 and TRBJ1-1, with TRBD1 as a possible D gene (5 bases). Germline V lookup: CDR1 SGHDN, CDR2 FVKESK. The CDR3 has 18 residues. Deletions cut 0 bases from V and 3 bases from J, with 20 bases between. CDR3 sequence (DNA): TGTGCCAGCAGCCAAGATGGAGTTCGGATTGGCAGGGACACTGAAGCTTTCTTT. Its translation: CASSQDGVRIGRDTEAFF.

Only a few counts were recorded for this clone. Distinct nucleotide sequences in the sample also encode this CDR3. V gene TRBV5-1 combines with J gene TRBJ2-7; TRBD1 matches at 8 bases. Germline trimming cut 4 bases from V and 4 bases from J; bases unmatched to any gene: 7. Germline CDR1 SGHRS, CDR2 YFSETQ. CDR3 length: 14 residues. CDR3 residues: CASSLRQGWYEQYF. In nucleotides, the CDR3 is TGCGCCAGCAGCCTAAGACAGGGGTGGTACGAGCAGTACTTC. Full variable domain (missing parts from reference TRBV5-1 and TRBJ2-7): KAGVTQTPRYLIKTRGQQVTLSCSPISGHRSVSWYQQTPGQGLQFLFEYFSETQRNKGNFPGRFSGRQFSNSRSEMNVSTLELGDSALYLCASSLRQGWYEQYFGPGTRLTVT.